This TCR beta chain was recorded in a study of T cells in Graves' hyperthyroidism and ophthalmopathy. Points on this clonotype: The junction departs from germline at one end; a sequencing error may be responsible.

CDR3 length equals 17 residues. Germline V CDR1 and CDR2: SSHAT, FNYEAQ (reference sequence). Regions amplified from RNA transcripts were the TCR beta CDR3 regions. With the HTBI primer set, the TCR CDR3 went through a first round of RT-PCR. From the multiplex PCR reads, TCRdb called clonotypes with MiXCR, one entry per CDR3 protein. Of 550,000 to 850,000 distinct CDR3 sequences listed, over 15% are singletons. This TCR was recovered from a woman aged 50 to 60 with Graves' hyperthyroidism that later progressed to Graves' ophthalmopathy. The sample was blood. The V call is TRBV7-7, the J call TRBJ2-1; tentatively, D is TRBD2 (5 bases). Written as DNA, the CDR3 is TGTGCTAGCAGCCACCTTCCGGGAACCACTTCTTACAATGAGCAGTTCTTC. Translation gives CASSHLPGTTSYNEQFF.